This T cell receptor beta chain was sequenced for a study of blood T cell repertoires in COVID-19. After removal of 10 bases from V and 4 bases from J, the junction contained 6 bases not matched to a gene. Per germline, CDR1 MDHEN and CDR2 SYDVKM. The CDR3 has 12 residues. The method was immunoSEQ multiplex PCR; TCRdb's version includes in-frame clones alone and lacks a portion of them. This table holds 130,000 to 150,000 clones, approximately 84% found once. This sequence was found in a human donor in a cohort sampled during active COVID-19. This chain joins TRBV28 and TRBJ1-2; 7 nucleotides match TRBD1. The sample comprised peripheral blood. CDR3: CATEGQAYGYTF. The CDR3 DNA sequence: TGTGCCACTGAAGGACAGGCCTATGGCTACACCTTC.